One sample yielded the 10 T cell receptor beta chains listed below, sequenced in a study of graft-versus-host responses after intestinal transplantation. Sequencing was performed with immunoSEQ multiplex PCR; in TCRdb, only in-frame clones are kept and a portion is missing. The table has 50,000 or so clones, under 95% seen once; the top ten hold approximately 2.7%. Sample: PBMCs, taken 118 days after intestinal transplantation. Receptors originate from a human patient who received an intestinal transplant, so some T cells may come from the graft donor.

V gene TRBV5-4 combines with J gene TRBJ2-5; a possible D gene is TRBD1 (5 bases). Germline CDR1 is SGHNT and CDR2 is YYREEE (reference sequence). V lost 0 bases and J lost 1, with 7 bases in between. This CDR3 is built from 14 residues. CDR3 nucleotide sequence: TGTGCCAGCAGCTTGGACACAGGCCAAGAGACCCAGTACTTC. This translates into CASSLDTGQETQYF.

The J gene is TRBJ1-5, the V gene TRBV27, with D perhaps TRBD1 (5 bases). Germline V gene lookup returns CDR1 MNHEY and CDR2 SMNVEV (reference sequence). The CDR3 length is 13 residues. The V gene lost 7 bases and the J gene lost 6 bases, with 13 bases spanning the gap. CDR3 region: CASTGQGGQPQHF. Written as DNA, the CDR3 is TGTGCCAGCACTGGGCAGGGCGGTCAGCCCCAGCATTTT.

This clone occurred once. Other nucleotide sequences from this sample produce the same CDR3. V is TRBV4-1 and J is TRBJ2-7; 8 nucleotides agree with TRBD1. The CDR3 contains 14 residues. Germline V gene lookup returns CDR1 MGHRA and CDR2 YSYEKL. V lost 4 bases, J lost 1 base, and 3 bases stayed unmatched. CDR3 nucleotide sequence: TGCGCCAGCAGCCCCGGACAGGGATCCTACGAGCAGTACTTC. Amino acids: CASSPGQGSYEQYF.

Here the CDR3 reads CASSQTGGAASEAFF. The CDR3 bases are TGCGCCAGCAGCCAAACAGGGGGCGCGGCCTCTGAAGCTTTCTTT. The gene calls are TRBV5-1 and TRBJ1-1; TRBD1 matches at 9 bases. The CDR3 extends over 15 amino acids. The germline CDR1 and CDR2 sequences are SGHRS and YFSETQ. The J segment lost 6 bases and the V segment lost 4 bases, leaving 10 bases of the junction unmatched.

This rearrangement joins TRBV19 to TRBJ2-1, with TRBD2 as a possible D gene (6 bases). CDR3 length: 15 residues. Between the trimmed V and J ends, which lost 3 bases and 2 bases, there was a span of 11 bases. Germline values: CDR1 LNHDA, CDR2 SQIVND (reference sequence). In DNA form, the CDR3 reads TGTGCCAGTAGTATGGGGACTTCCGCCTACAATGAGCAGTTCTTC. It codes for CASSMGTSAYNEQFF.

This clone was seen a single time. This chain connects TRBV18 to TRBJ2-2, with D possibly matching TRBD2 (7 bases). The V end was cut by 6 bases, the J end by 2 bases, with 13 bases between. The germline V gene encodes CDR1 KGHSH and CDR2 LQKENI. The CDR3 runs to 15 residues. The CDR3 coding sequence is TGTGCCAGCTCTCCCGCGGGGGCAAACACCGGGGAGCTGTTTTTT. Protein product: CASSPAGANTGELFF.

CDR3 protein: CASSFGTAGDYGYTF. The CDR3 nucleotides are TGTGCCAGCAGCTTTGGGACGGCAGGGGACTATGGCTACACCTTC. This chain joins TRBV7-9 and TRBJ1-2; D may be TRBD1 (6 bases). V lost 3 bases, J lost 3 bases, and 14 bases lay in between. Germline lookup yields CDR1 SEHNR and CDR2 FQNEAQ (reference sequence). This CDR3 is built from 15 residues.

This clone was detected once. CDR3 DNA sequence: TGTGCCAGTAGTATGACAGGGGTGATCTTATCCTACAATGAGCAGTTCTTC. This codes for CASSMTGVILSYNEQFF. V and J are TRBV19 and TRBJ2-1; 8 bases are shared with TRBD1. CDR1 LNHDA and CDR2 SQIVND come from the germline V gene (reference sequence). V lost 3 bases, J lost 1 base, and 8 bases stayed unmatched. The CDR3 is 17 residues long. Together with reference TRBV19 and TRBJ2-1, the CDR3 gives the full variable domain: DGGITQSPKYLFRKEGQNVTLSCEQNLNHDAMYWYRQDPGQGLRLIYYSQIVNDFQKGDIAEGYSVSREKKESFPLTVTSAQKNPTAFYLCASSMTGVILSYNEQFFGPGTRLTVL.

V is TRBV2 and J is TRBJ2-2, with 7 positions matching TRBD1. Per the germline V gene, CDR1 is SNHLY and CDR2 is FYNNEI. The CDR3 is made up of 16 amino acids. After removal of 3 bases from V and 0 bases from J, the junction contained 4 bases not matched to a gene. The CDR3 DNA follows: TGTGCCAGCAGTGAGCCGGGACAGCCGAACACCGGGGAGCTGTTTTTT. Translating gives CASSEPGQPNTGELFF.

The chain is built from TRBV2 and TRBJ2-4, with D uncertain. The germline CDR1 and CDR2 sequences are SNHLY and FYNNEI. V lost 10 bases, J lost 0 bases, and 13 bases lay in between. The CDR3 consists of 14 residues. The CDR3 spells CATIHGLAKNIQYF. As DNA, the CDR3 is TGTGCCACCATCCACGGGCTAGCCAAAAACATTCAGTACTTC.